These 29 T cell receptor beta chains came from one sample sequenced in a study of OX40 agonist ivuxolimab in advanced cancers. Sequencing was performed with immunoSEQ multiplex PCR; in TCRdb, only in-frame clones are kept and a portion is missing. This sample has nearly 110,000 clones, with over 75% found just once. Sequences were derived from CD4+ or CD8+ T cells sorted from blood, sampled in a trial of the OX40 agonist ivuxolimab. The receptors here all came from an adult with an advanced solid tumor such as melanoma, head and neck, liver or kidney cancer.

This chain joins TRBV7-9 and TRBJ2-7, with TRBD1 identical over 7 bases. Trimming removed 5 bases from V and 5 bases from J; junction bases left unmatched: 12. CDR1 and CDR2 from the germline V gene are SEHNR and FQNEAQ (reference sequence). CDR3 size: 15 residues. In nucleotides, the CDR3 is TGTGCCAGCAGCCAATCGAAGACAGGGAGCAACGAGCAGTACTTC. Its translation: CASSQSKTGSNEQYF.

The J gene is TRBJ2-7, the V gene TRBV14; 7 bases fit TRBD1. The CDR3 consists of 17 residues. The V segment lost 1 base and the J segment 3 bases; nucleotides outside the gene matches: 12. Germline assignment: CDR1 SGHDN and CDR2 FVKESK. The CDR3 spells CASSQVGPGQSFYEQYF. The CDR3 region has the DNA TGTGCCAGCAGCCAAGTGGGTCCGGGACAGTCATTCTACGAGCAGTACTTC.

The rearrangement links TRBV7-2 to TRBJ2-6; possibly TRBD1 for D (7 bases). This CDR3 has 14 residues. Between the trimmed V and J ends, which lost 4 bases and 6 bases, there was a span of 10 bases. Germline CDR1 and CDR2: SGHTA and FQGNSA. CDR3 in amino acids: CASSSGGSANVLTF. CDR3 DNA sequence: TGTGCCAGCAGCTCAGGGGGGTCGGCCAACGTCCTGACTTTC.

This clone was seen a handful of times. This chain uses TRBV5-6 with TRBJ1-2; D gene uncertain. CDR1 and CDR2 (germline): SGHDT, YYEEEE. The CDR3 spans 13 residues. V gave up 4 bases and J gave up 0 bases, with 7 bases separating them. DNA for the CDR3: TGTGCCAGCAGCGTAACAGCTAACTATGGCTACACCTTC. It codes for CASSVTANYGYTF.

Only one count was recorded for this clone. This chain joins TRBV19 and TRBJ2-3; D is possibly TRBD2 (6 bases). The germline V gene has CDR1 LNHDA and CDR2 SQIVND (reference sequence). Trimming pared 9 bases from V and 4 bases from J, leaving 20 bases between. The CDR3 consists of 15 residues. The CDR3 DNA reads as TGTGCCAGCCGGCCGGGCACCGGCGGGGCAGATACGCAGTATTTT. Residues: CASRPGTGGADTQYF. The full variable domain, with the rest looked up from reference TRBV19 and TRBJ2-3, is DGGITQSPKYLFRKEGQNVTLSCEQNLNHDAMYWYRQDPGQGLRLIYYSQIVNDFQKGDIAEGYSVSREKKESFPLTVTSAQKNPTAFYLCASRPGTGGADTQYFGPGTRLTVL.

The chain links TRBV7-6 to TRBJ2-5; 7 nucleotides line up with TRBD2. Germline trimming cut 2 bases from V and 1 base from J; bases unmatched to any gene: 10. Germline V lookup: CDR1 SGHVS, CDR2 FNYEAQ. This CDR3 has 17 amino acids. The CDR3 is CASSLLKGGASQETQYF. CDR3 sequence (DNA): TGTGCCAGCAGCTTATTGAAGGGAGGGGCCAGCCAAGAGACCCAGTACTTC. Drawing the rest from reference TRBV7-6 and TRBJ2-5, the complete variable domain is GAGVSQSPRYKVTKRGQDVALRCDPISGHVSLYWYRQALGQGPEFLTYFNYEAQQDKSGLPNDRFSAERPEGSISTLTIQRTEQRDSAMYRCASSLLKGGASQETQYFGPGTRLLVL.

This rearrangement joins TRBV10-3 to TRBJ2-1; D remains unclear. This CDR3 comprises 13 residues. Trimming pared 3 bases from V and 5 bases from J, leaving 8 bases between. CDR1 and CDR2 (germline): ENHRY, SYGVKD. The CDR3 region is CAISETLNNEQFF. The CDR3, as DNA: TGTGCCATCAGTGAAACGCTAAACAATGAGCAGTTCTTC.

The chain links TRBV4-2 to TRBJ2-5; 13 bases are shared with TRBD2. From germline, CDR1 is LGHNA and CDR2 YNFKEQ. This CDR3 spans 16 amino acids. V lost 4 bases and J lost 7; bases outside the gene matches: 9. CDR3 protein: CASSLTSGGAFGTQYF. CDR3 coding DNA: TGTGCCAGCAGCCTTACTAGCGGGGGGGCGTTCGGGACCCAGTACTTC.

This sequence joins TRBV11-2 and TRBJ1-5; 7 nucleotides match TRBD1. Germline V gene sequence: CDR1 SGHAT, CDR2 FQNNGV. The CDR3 has 14 residues. The trim removed 5 bases at V and 3 bases at J, leaving 4 bases unmatched. The CDR3 DNA sequence: TGTGCCAGCAGCCCAGGGACAGCCAATCAGCCCCAGCATTTT. Translating gives CASSPGTANQPQHF.

This chain uses TRBV18 with TRBJ1-1; maybe TRBD1 (5 bases). CDR3 size: 12 residues. V lost 3 bases and J 5 bases, leaving 7 bases between the germline ends. Germline V gene data show CDR1 as KGHSH and CDR2 as LQKENI. Here the CDR3 reads CASSPGRTEAFF. CDR3 nucleotide sequence: TGTGCCAGCTCACCGGGACGGACTGAAGCTTTCTTT.

This chain links TRBV7-2 with TRBJ1-1, with a possible D match to TRBD1 (6 bases). Looked up from germline, CDR1 is SGHTA and CDR2 is FQGNSA. This CDR3 comprises 13 residues. V shed 5 bases and J shed 1 base, with 8 bases lying between them. The CDR3 protein is CASSRQENTEAFF. Written as DNA, the CDR3 is TGTGCCAGCAGCCGACAGGAGAACACTGAAGCTTTCTTT.

This chain joins TRBV19 and TRBJ1-2, with a weak D call TRBD1 (5 bases). V was cut by 2 bases and J by 6 bases, with 13 bases left in between. CDR3 length equals 14 residues. Germline-derived CDR1 and CDR2 are LNHDA and SQIVND (reference sequence). The CDR3 protein is CASSISGGRDGYTF. The DNA for the CDR3 is TGTGCCAGTAGTATAAGCGGGGGGAGAGATGGCTACACCTTC.

The chain combines TRBV7-2 with TRBJ2-3, with TRBD2 matching over 8 bases. CDR1 is SGHTA, CDR2 FQGNSA, per germline. The V gene end was trimmed by 1 base and the J gene end by 5 bases; junction bases not matched to a gene: 5. CDR3 length: 15 residues. The CDR3 sequence is CASSLVRAGEDTQYF. Here the CDR3 DNA reads TGTGCCAGCAGCTTAGTACGAGCGGGGGAAGATACGCAGTATTTT.

The chain uses TRBV28 and TRBJ1-4; a weak D match, TRBD1 (5 bases). Germline CDR1 and CDR2: MDHEN and SYDVKM. The germline V and J ends were trimmed by 2 bases and 2 bases, with 12 bases remaining between them. The CDR3 runs to 16 residues. The CDR3 loop is CASSLQGLETNEKLFF. The CDR3 DNA reads TGTGCCAGCAGTTTACAGGGATTGGAGACTAATGAAAAACTGTTTTTT.

J is TRBJ1-1 and V is TRBV29-1, with a possible D match to TRBD1 (6 bases). The CDR3 is 14 amino acids. Germline loops: CDR1 SQVTM, CDR2 ANQGSEA. The V and J ends lost 8 bases and 0 bases respectively, with 16 bases between them. The CDR3 spells CSSTRTVMNTEAFF. The CDR3 coding sequence is TGCAGCTCGACGCGGACAGTCATGAACACTGAAGCTTTCTTT.

The rearrangement joins TRBV20-1 to TRBJ2-7, with D possibly matching TRBD1 (6 bases). V was trimmed by 3 bases and J by 7 bases, leaving 10 bases between them. This CDR3 has 11 amino acids. Germline V gene lookup returns CDR1 DFQATT and CDR2 SNEGSKA (reference sequence). CDR3 in DNA: TGCAGTGCTAGGGATAGGGGGGAGCAGTACTTC. It codes for CSARDRGEQYF.

Only a few counts were recorded for this clone. CDR3 in DNA: TGTGCCTGGAGTGTACGGGGAGACTATGGCTACACCTTC. Its protein is CAWSVRGDYGYTF. The genes are TRBV30 and TRBJ1-2; D not certain. CDR3 length: 13 amino acids. The germline V and J ends were trimmed by 0 bases and 3 bases, with 8 bases remaining between them. Germline V gene data show CDR1 as GTSNPN and CDR2 as SVGIG (reference sequence).

The CDR3, as DNA: TGCGCCAGCAGCCAAGTATCGGGCAACTATGGCTACACCTTC. It translates to CASSQVSGNYGYTF. The genes are TRBV4-3 and TRBJ1-2; D gene uncertain. The CDR3 runs to 14 residues. Trimming took off 1 base at V and 2 bases at J, with 8 bases between the two ends. Germline V gene data show CDR1 as LGHNA and CDR2 as YSLEER.

This clone was detected only a few times. The chain is built from TRBV7-2 and TRBJ2-7; unclear D gene. From germline, CDR1 is SGHTA and CDR2 FQGNSA. V was clipped by 3 bases and J by 7 bases, with 13 bases between them. The CDR3 totals 13 residues. CDR3 bases: TGTGCCAGCAGCTTGGGCCCGGGTCGAGAGCAGTACTTC. Translated: CASSLGPGREQYF.

The V and J genes are TRBV4-3 and TRBJ2-5; D might be TRBD1 or TRBD2, each matching 5 bases. Trimming cost V 1 base and J 5 bases, with 11 bases left between them. The germline gives CDR1 LGHNA, CDR2 YSLEER. The CDR3 runs 14 residues. CDR3 loop: CASSQGQGRETQYF. For the CDR3, the DNA is TGCGCCAGCAGCCAAGGGCAGGGACGGGAGACCCAGTACTTC.

A few counts support this clone. This CDR3 reads CASSNYNSPLHF. CDR3 nucleotide sequence: TGTGCCAGCAGTAACTATAATTCACCCCTCCACTTT. The rearrangement uses TRBV6-5 and TRBJ1-6, with D unresolved. V was trimmed by 5 bases and J by 3 bases, leaving 2 bases between them. Germline values: CDR1 MNHEY, CDR2 SVGAGI. The CDR3 has 12 residues.

This chain connects TRBV6-6 to TRBJ1-6; a weak D match, TRBD1 (5 bases). The CDR3 is 15 residues long. V gave up 2 bases and J gave up 7 bases, with 12 bases separating them. Germline V gene data show CDR1 as MNHNY and CDR2 as SVGAGI (reference sequence). CDR3 in DNA: TGTGCCAGCAGTTACAGGGCAGGGAGCAATTCACCCCTCCACTTT. This translates into CASSYRAGSNSPLHF.

In the case of this clone: The same CDR3 is also encoded by other DNA sequences in this sample. J is TRBJ1-3 and V is TRBV19; D is unclear. This CDR3 has 14 amino acids. CDR1 is LNHDA, CDR2 SQIVND, per germline (reference sequence). V lost 3 bases and J lost 7, with 13 bases in between. CDR3 in DNA: TGTGCCAGTAGTATCGGCCAACCGGGGAACACCATATATTTT. Translated, it gives CASSIGQPGNTIYF.

The chain recombines TRBV28 with TRBJ2-1; D possibly uses TRBD1 or TRBD2 (6 bases each). Germline loops: CDR1 MDHEN, CDR2 SYDVKM. Trimming cost V 4 bases and J 10 bases, with 17 bases left between them. The CDR3 is made up of 14 amino acids. CDR3 protein: CASSSPGGRGEQFF. The CDR3 nucleotides read TGTGCCAGCAGTTCTCCTGGGGGGCGGGGAGAGCAGTTCTTC.

CDR3 in amino acids: CASSPQTGLGQPQHF. The CDR3 DNA is TGTGCCAGTAGTCCCCAGACAGGGTTAGGTCAGCCCCAGCATTTT. The chain carries TRBV19 and TRBJ1-5, with 7 bases matching TRBD1. The CDR3 runs 15 residues. Germline V lookup: CDR1 LNHDA, CDR2 SQIVND (reference sequence). With 5 bases clipped from V and 6 bases from J, the junction kept 10 bases outside the gene matches.

The rearrangement joins TRBV4-3 to TRBJ2-3, with 11 bases fitting TRBD1. Unmatched junction bases numbered 8, after V lost 0 bases and J lost 9 bases. The length of the CDR3 is 16 residues. Looked up from germline, CDR1 is LGHNA and CDR2 is YSLEER. In nucleotides, the CDR3 is TGCGCCAGCAGCCAAGATATTAGGACAGGGGGCTTGACGCAGTATTTT. As protein: CASSQDIRTGGLTQYF.

This rearrangement joins TRBV10-3 to TRBJ2-3; 9 nucleotides match TRBD1. The CDR3 is 16 residues long. After removal of 4 bases from V and 5 bases from J, the junction contained 10 bases not matched to a gene. Germline assignment: CDR1 ENHRY and CDR2 SYGVKD. The CDR3 sequence is CAISVGETGGGDTQYF. The CDR3 DNA sequence: TGTGCCATCAGTGTAGGGGAGACAGGGGGAGGAGATACGCAGTATTTT.

The J gene is TRBJ1-3, the V gene TRBV7-6; D perhaps matches TRBD1 (5 bases). The CDR3 runs 16 residues. V dropped 1 base and J dropped 1 base, with 11 bases sitting between them. Per germline, CDR1 SGHVS and CDR2 FNYEAQ. CDR3 coding DNA: TGTGCCAGCAGCTTAGGGGCAGGGACTTCTGGAAACACCATATATTTT. This codes for CASSLGAGTSGNTIYF.

The V gene is TRBV4-2, the J gene TRBJ2-5, with D uncertain. Germline lookup yields CDR1 LGHNA and CDR2 YNFKEQ. The CDR3 runs to 17 residues. Trimming pared 0 bases from V and 2 bases from J, leaving 16 bases between. CDR3 nucleotide sequence: TGTGCCAGCAGCCAAGATCATAGAGACGGGTGGCAAGAGACCCAGTACTTC. It encodes CASSQDHRDGWQETQYF.